A single sample is the source of the 5 T cell receptor beta chains below, sequenced in a study of cytomegalovirus exposure and HLA in healthy donors. Researchers ran the PCR with 60 Vbeta and 13 Jbeta primers. Sequencing was performed with immunoSEQ multiplex PCR; in TCRdb, only in-frame clones are kept and a portion is missing. The sample shows fewer than 200,000 clones, about 72% of them seen only once. Sequencing was done on a sample of PBMCs. The receptors were sampled from a man aged 25 to 40 in good health and CMV-seropositive.

The chain is built from TRBV7-6 and TRBJ1-4; perhaps TRBD1 as D (5 bases). V lost 1 base, J lost 11 bases, and 14 bases lay in between. Germline V gene lookup returns CDR1 SGHVS and CDR2 FNYEAQ. The CDR3 consists of 14 residues. This chain's CDR3 is CASSLEIRQGKLFF. In DNA, the CDR3 is TGTGCCAGCAGCTTAGAGATCAGGCAGGGTAAACTGTTTTTT.

This clone was found a few times. This chain connects TRBV30 to TRBJ2-7, with 8 bases aligning to TRBD1. The CDR3 consists of 12 residues. V gave up 5 bases and J gave up 2 bases; unmatched junction bases: 2. Germline CDR1 and CDR2: GTSNPN and SVGIG (reference sequence). The CDR3 DNA sequence: TGTGCCTGGGGGACAGGAGCCTACGAGCAGTACTTC. Its protein is CAWGTGAYEQYF.

The chain uses TRBV7-9 and TRBJ2-5, with TRBD2 matching over 8 bases. Germline CDR1 is SEHNR and CDR2 is FQNEAQ (reference sequence). There are 13 residues in the CDR3. The V gene end was trimmed by 5 bases and the J gene end by 4 bases; junction bases not matched to a gene: 3. The CDR3 DNA is TGTGCCAGCAGCGCGGGGGGCCGAGAGACCCAGTACTTC. It specifies CASSAGGRETQYF.

The CDR3 DNA is TGTGCCAGCAGCCAGGACAGGGGGTTAGATACGCAGTATTTT. Residues: CASSQDRGLDTQYF. V usage is TRBV28 and J usage is TRBJ2-3; 10 nucleotides align to TRBD1. The J segment lost 5 bases and the V segment lost 6 bases, leaving 5 bases of the junction unmatched. Germline V gene sequence: CDR1 MDHEN, CDR2 SYDVKM. CDR3 length equals 14 residues.

V and J are TRBV9 and TRBJ2-7, with TRBD1 as a possible D gene (6 bases). The CDR3 is 14 residues long. With 4 bases removed from V and 6 bases from J, the gap between germline ends came to 17 bases. CDR1 and CDR2 (germline): SGDLS, YYNGEE. This chain's CDR3 is CASSTTGSPLEQYF. The CDR3 DNA follows: TGTGCCAGCAGCACAACAGGGTCTCCCCTCGAGCAGTACTTC.